Described below is a single TCR beta chain sequence and its context. Authors' processing steps: Counts of nucleated cells, estimated from reference gene primer amplification, were obtained. Data came from immunoSEQ multiplex PCR; TCRdb stores just in-frame clones and leaves some out. The DNA was the basis for D and trimming; V, J and clone size are from that table. The table records about 100,000 clones, around 80% of them present only once. The CDR3 is 13 residues long. Germline V gives CDR1 SNHLY, CDR2 FYNNEI. Trimming took off 5 bases at V and 2 bases at J, with 8 bases between the two ends. The data originate from a study of blood T cell repertoires in COVID-19. Study-level information: T cells, B-cell-depleted T cells, or PBMCs provided the cDNA or gDNA that served as material.

The TCR was taken from a man in his 70s with active or convalescent COVID-19. This chain links TRBV2 with TRBJ2-3, with a weak D call TRBD1 (6 bases). The sequenced material came from peripheral blood. The CDR3 nucleotides read TGTGCCAGCAGTACAGGGATCACAGATACGCAGTATTTT. The encoded protein is CASSTGITDTQYF.